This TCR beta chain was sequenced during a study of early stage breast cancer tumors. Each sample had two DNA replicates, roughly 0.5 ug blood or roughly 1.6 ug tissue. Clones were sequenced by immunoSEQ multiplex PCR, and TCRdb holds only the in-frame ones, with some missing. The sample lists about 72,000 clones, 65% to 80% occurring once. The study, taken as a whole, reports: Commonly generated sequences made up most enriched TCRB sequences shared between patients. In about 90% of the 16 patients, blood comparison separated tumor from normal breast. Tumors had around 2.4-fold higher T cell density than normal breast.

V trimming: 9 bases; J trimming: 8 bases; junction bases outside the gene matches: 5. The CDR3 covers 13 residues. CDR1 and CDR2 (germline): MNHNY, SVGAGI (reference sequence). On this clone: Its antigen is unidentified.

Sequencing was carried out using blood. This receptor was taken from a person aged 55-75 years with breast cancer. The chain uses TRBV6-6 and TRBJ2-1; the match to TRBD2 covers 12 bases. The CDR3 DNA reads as TGTGCCAGTCGACTAGCGGGAGTGGATGAGCAGTTCTTC. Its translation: CASRLAGVDEQFF.